Sequencing of this T cell receptor beta chain was carried out in a study of OX40 agonist ivuxolimab in advanced cancers. Study-level points and caveats: At doses 0.1 to 3.0 mg/kg, CD4+ and CD8+ clones expanded.

A word on this clone: Its antigen is not identified.

The CDR3 is made up of 14 amino acids. V dropped 4 bases and J dropped 5 bases, with 14 bases sitting between them. The germline gives CDR1 SGHTA, CDR2 FQGNSA. The protocol was immunoSEQ multiplex PCR, while the TCRdb copy is restricted to in-frame clones and leaves out a portion. The profile covers about 73,000 clones, with 75% to 95% appearing a single time and roughly 0.55% taken by the ten largest. The chain combines TRBV7-2 with TRBJ1-1; tentatively, D is TRBD1 (5 bases). Sequences were derived from CD4+ or CD8+ T cells sorted from blood, sampled in a trial of the OX40 agonist ivuxolimab. This TCR was sampled from an adult with an advanced solid tumor such as melanoma, head and neck, liver or kidney cancer. CDR3 amino acids: CASSSLGGITEAFF. CDR3 nucleotide sequence: TGTGCCAGCAGCTCCCTGGGGGGAATAACTGAAGCTTTCTTT.